This is a list of T cell receptor beta chains from one sample in a study of blood T cell repertoires in COVID-19. Sequencing used immunoSEQ multiplex PCR; TCRdb keeps in-frame clones, though not all of them. This sample has roughly 200,000 clones; under 85% occur once, and the top ten carry about 8.3%. The sample taken for sequencing was peripheral blood. All receptors derive from a woman aged 80 or over with COVID-19, enrolled during active disease. The CDR3 runs from the conserved cysteine through the conserved F or W. Fields, in order: CDR3 DNA, CDR3 protein, J gene, D gene, clone size, V gene. D genes are given only for firm matches. Where a row states a size, it is once, few, many or the class of an expanded clone; other rows omit it.

cdr3_nt: TGTGCCACCTCGGGACAAAAGAATCAGCCCCAGCATTTT
cdr3_aa: CATSGQKNQPQHF
j_call: TRBJ1-5
d_call: NA
clone_size: NA
v_call: TRBV15

cdr3_nt: TGCGCCAGCAGCCCCAGACAGGGGACCTCCTACGAGCAGTACTTC
cdr3_aa: CASSPRQGTSYEQYF
j_call: TRBJ2-7
d_call: TRBD1
clone_size: NA
v_call: TRBV5-1

cdr3_nt: TGTGCCAGCAGCTTACGGATGGACAGGGGGCTGGTCACTGAAGCTTTCTTT
cdr3_aa: CASSLRMDRGLVTEAFF
j_call: TRBJ1-1
d_call: TRBD1
clone_size: NA
v_call: TRBV5-5

cdr3_nt: TGTGCCAGCAGCTTAACAGGGGTCGATGGCTACACCTTC
cdr3_aa: CASSLTGVDGYTF
j_call: TRBJ1-2
d_call: NA
clone_size: NA
v_call: TRBV7-3

cdr3_nt: TGTGCCAGCAGTTTAACAGCAAACTCTGGAAACACCATATATTTT
cdr3_aa: CASSLTANSGNTIYF
j_call: TRBJ1-3
d_call: NA
clone_size: NA
v_call: TRBV27

cdr3_nt: TGTGCCAGCAGTGCGGGGGGGAACACCGGGGAGATGTTTTTT
cdr3_aa: CASSAGGNTGEMFF
j_call: TRBJ2-2
d_call: TRBD2
clone_size: NA
v_call: TRBV2

cdr3_nt: TGTGCCAGCAGCTTAACTAGCAGCCCTTACAATGAGCAGTTCTTC
cdr3_aa: CASSLTSSPYNEQFF
j_call: TRBJ2-1
d_call: NA
clone_size: NA
v_call: TRBV7-3

cdr3_nt: TGTGCCAGCAGCTATCAATTTGGCACAGGAAACTCCTACGAGCAGTACTTC
cdr3_aa: CASSYQFGTGNSYEQYF
j_call: TRBJ2-7
d_call: NA
clone_size: few
v_call: TRBV14

cdr3_nt: TGTGCCAGCAGCTTGAGTCAGGGCACTGAAGCTTTCTTT
cdr3_aa: CASSLSQGTEAFF
j_call: TRBJ1-1
d_call: NA
clone_size: once
v_call: TRBV7-8

cdr3_nt: TGTGCCAGTAGTCAAGGCGGGGCGAACACCGGGGAGCTGTTTTTT
cdr3_aa: CASSQGGANTGELFF
j_call: TRBJ2-2
d_call: NA
clone_size: NA
v_call: TRBV19

cdr3_nt: TGTGCAAGTCGCTCCGGACTAGCGGGCCAAGAGACCCAGTACTTC
cdr3_aa: CASRSGLAGQETQYF
j_call: TRBJ2-5
d_call: NA
clone_size: NA
v_call: TRBV12-2

cdr3_nt: TGTGCCAGCAGTTCGGCGACAGGGGCTGGGAATGAAAAACTGTTTTTT
cdr3_aa: CASSSATGAGNEKLFF
j_call: TRBJ1-4
d_call: TRBD1
clone_size: NA
v_call: TRBV2

cdr3_nt: TGCAGCGTTGAAGGCGGCCGGGGGGTAGATACGCAGTATTTT
cdr3_aa: CSVEGGRGVDTQYF
j_call: TRBJ2-3
d_call: TRBD2
clone_size: NA
v_call: TRBV29-1

cdr3_nt: TGTGCCAGCAGCCTATTGACAGAACTTTACACTGAAGCTTTCTTT
cdr3_aa: CASSLLTELYTEAFF
j_call: TRBJ1-1
d_call: NA
clone_size: NA
v_call: TRBV11-2

cdr3_nt: TGCAGTGCTAGTGCCCCGGACAGGCGGACTGAAGCTTTCTTT
cdr3_aa: CSASAPDRRTEAFF
j_call: TRBJ1-1
d_call: TRBD1
clone_size: NA
v_call: TRBV20-1

cdr3_nt: TGTGCCAGCAGCCACACCGGGGGGAATGCCCAGCATTTT
cdr3_aa: CASSHTGGNAQHF
j_call: TRBJ1-5
d_call: NA
clone_size: NA
v_call: TRBV3-1/TRBV3-2

cdr3_nt: TGTGCCAGCAGCCTAGCGGGAGATGGGAAGACCCAGTACTTC
cdr3_aa: CASSLAGDGKTQYF
j_call: TRBJ2-5
d_call: TRBD2
clone_size: NA
v_call: TRBV6-6

cdr3_nt: TGTGCCTCCCGGGACACTAGCACAGATACGCAGTATTTT
cdr3_aa: CASRDTSTDTQYF
j_call: TRBJ2-3
d_call: NA
clone_size: NA
v_call: TRBV6-5

cdr3_nt: TGTGCTAGTGGTTCTCGGACAGGGAGATTGCATTTT
cdr3_aa: CASGSRTGRLHF
j_call: TRBJ1-5
d_call: TRBD1
clone_size: NA
v_call: TRBV12-5

cdr3_nt: TGTGCCAGCAGTTTAGCGGGACAGGGCGTCTACACCTTC
cdr3_aa: CASSLAGQGVYTF
j_call: TRBJ1-2
d_call: TRBD1
clone_size: NA
v_call: TRBV12-3/TRBV12-4

cdr3_nt: TGTGCCAGCAGCGTAAACCAGGGGCACCGTCGAGGGGAACTGTTTTTT
cdr3_aa: CASSVNQGHRRGELFF
j_call: TRBJ1-4
d_call: NA
clone_size: NA
v_call: TRBV3-1/TRBV3-2

cdr3_nt: TGCGCCAGCAGCCAAGATGACGGACTCTTAGCCAAAAACATTCAGTACTTC
cdr3_aa: CASSQDDGLLAKNIQYF
j_call: TRBJ2-4
d_call: NA
clone_size: NA
v_call: TRBV4-1

cdr3_nt: TGTGCCAGCAGCCCGCCGGGGAGCGGGGAGACCCAGTACTTC
cdr3_aa: CASSPPGSGETQYF
j_call: TRBJ2-5
d_call: NA
clone_size: NA
v_call: TRBV7-9

cdr3_nt: TGTGCCAGCAGCCAAGGGACAGGTTTGGGGACTGAAGCTTTCTTT
cdr3_aa: CASSQGTGLGTEAFF
j_call: TRBJ1-1
d_call: TRBD1
clone_size: few
v_call: TRBV3-1/TRBV3-2

cdr3_nt: TGTGCCATCAGTGATCCGGTGAACACTGAAGCTTTCTTT
cdr3_aa: CAISDPVNTEAFF
j_call: TRBJ1-1
d_call: NA
clone_size: NA
v_call: TRBV10-3

cdr3_nt: TGTGCCAGCAGCCAAGAGGGTGGCAGGGGGGAGTTCTTC
cdr3_aa: CASSQEGGRGEFF
j_call: TRBJ2-1
d_call: NA
clone_size: NA
v_call: TRBV9

cdr3_nt: TGTGCCAGTAGGGGACAGGGGTCAGATACGCAGTATTTT
cdr3_aa: CASRGQGSDTQYF
j_call: TRBJ2-3
d_call: TRBD1
clone_size: NA
v_call: TRBV19

cdr3_nt: TGCGCCAGCAGCGGGGGGACAGGGAACACCGGGGAGCTGTTTTTT
cdr3_aa: CASSGGTGNTGELFF
j_call: TRBJ2-2
d_call: TRBD1
clone_size: NA
v_call: TRBV5-1

cdr3_nt: TGTGCCAGCAGTGAGTCAGGCCTCGCCGTTTACGAGCAGTACTTC
cdr3_aa: CASSESGLAVYEQYF
j_call: TRBJ2-7
d_call: NA
clone_size: NA
v_call: TRBV6-1

cdr3_nt: TGTGCCAGCAGTTCGGCAGGGCGCCGGACCACTGAAGCTTTCTTT
cdr3_aa: CASSSAGRRTTEAFF
j_call: TRBJ1-1
d_call: NA
clone_size: NA
v_call: TRBV6-5

cdr3_nt: TGTGCCACCTGGGCTAGCGGGCCCAAAAACATTCAGTACTTC
cdr3_aa: CATWASGPKNIQYF
j_call: TRBJ2-4
d_call: TRBD2
clone_size: NA
v_call: TRBV6-5

cdr3_nt: TGTGCCAGCAGTGATCCAGGATGGGGCGGCTACACCTTC
cdr3_aa: CASSDPGWGGYTF
j_call: TRBJ1-2
d_call: NA
clone_size: NA
v_call: TRBV25-1

cdr3_nt: TGTGCCAGCAGCCCCCCAGGAAACACCATATATTTT
cdr3_aa: CASSPPGNTIYF
j_call: TRBJ1-3
d_call: NA
clone_size: NA
v_call: TRBV28

cdr3_nt: TGTGCCAGCAGTACGACAGGGTCCTACGAGCAGTACTTC
cdr3_aa: CASSTTGSYEQYF
j_call: TRBJ2-7
d_call: TRBD1
clone_size: once
v_call: TRBV27

cdr3_nt: TGCGCCAGCAGCTTATCCGGCAGGGGGTTGAACACTGAAGCTTTCTTT
cdr3_aa: CASSLSGRGLNTEAFF
j_call: TRBJ1-1
d_call: TRBD1
clone_size: NA
v_call: TRBV5-1

cdr3_nt: TGTGCCAGCAGTTTGGGCGGGGGGGGCCAGGTGTATGGGCAGTACTTC
cdr3_aa: CASSLGGGGQVYGQYF
j_call: TRBJ2-7
d_call: TRBD2
clone_size: NA
v_call: TRBV28

cdr3_nt: TGTGCCAGCAGCTGGACCGAGGGGGCGGCCTACGAGCAGTACTTC
cdr3_aa: CASSWTEGAAYEQYF
j_call: TRBJ2-7
d_call: TRBD1
clone_size: NA
v_call: TRBV11-2

cdr3_nt: TGTGCCAGCACACAGGGAGACGGCTACACCTTC
cdr3_aa: CASTQGDGYTF
j_call: TRBJ1-2
d_call: NA
clone_size: NA
v_call: TRBV3-1/TRBV3-2

cdr3_nt: TGTGCCAGCAGCTTAGCTCCAGGGTTCGTAGCTTTCTTT
cdr3_aa: CASSLAPGFVAFF
j_call: TRBJ1-1
d_call: NA
clone_size: NA
v_call: TRBV7-9

cdr3_nt: TGTGCCAGCAGCTTAAAATCGGCGGGACCAACCTCCTACAATGAGCAGTTCTTC
cdr3_aa: CASSLKSAGPTSYNEQFF
j_call: TRBJ2-1
d_call: NA
clone_size: NA
v_call: TRBV7-3

cdr3_nt: TGTGCCAGCAGCTTGGGACAGGGGCGTGGGCAGTACTTC
cdr3_aa: CASSLGQGRGQYF
j_call: TRBJ2-7
d_call: TRBD1
clone_size: NA
v_call: TRBV7-2

cdr3_nt: TGTGCCAGCACCGTAGTCGGGGGGGATGAGCAGTTCTTC
cdr3_aa: CASTVVGGDEQFF
j_call: TRBJ2-1
d_call: TRBD2
clone_size: NA
v_call: TRBV6-5

cdr3_nt: TGTGCCAGCAGTTTAGTAGGGGTTGTGAACACTGAAGCTTTCTTT
cdr3_aa: CASSLVGVVNTEAFF
j_call: TRBJ1-1
d_call: NA
clone_size: NA
v_call: TRBV5-5

cdr3_nt: TGTGCCAGCCGTCCCGGGACAGTCAACACTGAAGCTTTCTTT
cdr3_aa: CASRPGTVNTEAFF
j_call: TRBJ1-1
d_call: TRBD1
clone_size: NA
v_call: TRBV27